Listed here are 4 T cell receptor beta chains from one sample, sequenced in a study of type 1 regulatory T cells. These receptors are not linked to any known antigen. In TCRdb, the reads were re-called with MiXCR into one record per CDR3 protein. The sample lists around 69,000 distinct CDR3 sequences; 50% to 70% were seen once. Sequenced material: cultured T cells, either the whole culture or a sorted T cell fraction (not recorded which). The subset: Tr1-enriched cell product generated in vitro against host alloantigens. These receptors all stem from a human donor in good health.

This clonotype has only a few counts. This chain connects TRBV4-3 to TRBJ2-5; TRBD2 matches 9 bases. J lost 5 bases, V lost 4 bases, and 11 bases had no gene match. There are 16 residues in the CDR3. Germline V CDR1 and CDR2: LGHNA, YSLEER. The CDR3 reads CASSPRSGRGDETQYF. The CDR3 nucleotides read TGCGCCAGCAGCCCACGTAGCGGGAGAGGGGACGAGACCCAGTACTTC.

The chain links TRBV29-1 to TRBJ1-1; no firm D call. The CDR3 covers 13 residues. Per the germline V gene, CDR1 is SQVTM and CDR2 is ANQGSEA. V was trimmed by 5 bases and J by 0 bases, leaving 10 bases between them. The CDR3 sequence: CSVFPAMNTEAFF. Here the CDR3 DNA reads TGCAGCGTTTTTCCAGCGATGAACACTGAAGCTTTCTTT.

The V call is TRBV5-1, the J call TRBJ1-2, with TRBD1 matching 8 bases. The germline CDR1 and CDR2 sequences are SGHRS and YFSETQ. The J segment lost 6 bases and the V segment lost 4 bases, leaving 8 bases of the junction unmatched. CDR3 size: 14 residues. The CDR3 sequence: CASSPGQGNDGYTF. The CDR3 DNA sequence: TGCGCCAGCAGCCCAGGACAGGGTAATGATGGCTACACCTTC.

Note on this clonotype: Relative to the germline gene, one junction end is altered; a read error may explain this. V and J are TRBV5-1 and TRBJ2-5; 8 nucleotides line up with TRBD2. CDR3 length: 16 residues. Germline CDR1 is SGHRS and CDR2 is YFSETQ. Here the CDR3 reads CASFPGGAGAREPQYF. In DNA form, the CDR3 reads TGCGCCAGCTTCCCTGGGGGAGCGGGAGCTCGAGAGCCCCAGTACTTC.